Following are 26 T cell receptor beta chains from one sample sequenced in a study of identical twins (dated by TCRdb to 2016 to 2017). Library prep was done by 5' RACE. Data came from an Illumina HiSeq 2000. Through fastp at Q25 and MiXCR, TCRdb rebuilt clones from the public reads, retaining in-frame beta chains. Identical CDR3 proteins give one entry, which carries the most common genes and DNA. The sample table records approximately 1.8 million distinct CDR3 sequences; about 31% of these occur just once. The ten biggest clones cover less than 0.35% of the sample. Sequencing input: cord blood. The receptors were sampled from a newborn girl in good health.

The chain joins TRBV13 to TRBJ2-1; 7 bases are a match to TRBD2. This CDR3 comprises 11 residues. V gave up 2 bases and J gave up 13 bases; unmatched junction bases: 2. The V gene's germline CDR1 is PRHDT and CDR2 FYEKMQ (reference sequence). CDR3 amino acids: CASSLRGSQFF. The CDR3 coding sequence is TGTGCCAGCAGCTTACGCGGGAGTCAGTTCTTC.

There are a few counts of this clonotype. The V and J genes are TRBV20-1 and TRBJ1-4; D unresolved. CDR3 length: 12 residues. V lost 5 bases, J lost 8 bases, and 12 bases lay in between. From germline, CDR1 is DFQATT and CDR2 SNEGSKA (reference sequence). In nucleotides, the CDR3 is TGCAGTGCTGCCTTCCCGGGGGAAAAACTGTTTTTT. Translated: CSAAFPGEKLFF.

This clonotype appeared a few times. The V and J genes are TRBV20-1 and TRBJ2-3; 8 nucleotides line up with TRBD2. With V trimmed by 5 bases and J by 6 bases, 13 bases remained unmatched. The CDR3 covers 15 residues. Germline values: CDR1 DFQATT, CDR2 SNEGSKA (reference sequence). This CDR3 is CSAPRLAGTLDTQYF. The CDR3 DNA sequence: TGCAGTGCTCCCCGGTTAGCGGGGACCCTGGATACGCAGTATTTT.

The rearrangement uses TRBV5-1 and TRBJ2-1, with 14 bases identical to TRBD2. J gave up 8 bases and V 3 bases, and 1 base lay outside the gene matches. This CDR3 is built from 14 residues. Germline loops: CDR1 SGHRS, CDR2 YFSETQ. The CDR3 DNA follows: TGCGCCAGCAGCTCGGGACTAGCGGGAGATGAGCAGTTCTTC. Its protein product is CASSSGLAGDEQFF.

The CDR3 DNA sequence: TGTGCCAGCAGTCGCTCCGGGGGGCACCAAGAGACCCAGTACTTC. Translating it yields CASSRSGGHQETQYF. This chain uses TRBV6-6 with TRBJ2-5; a possible D gene is TRBD2 (7 bases). The CDR3 consists of 15 residues. The V end lost 5 bases, the J end lost 0 bases, and 13 bases lay between the germline ends. Germline lookup yields CDR1 MNHNY and CDR2 SVGAGI (reference sequence).

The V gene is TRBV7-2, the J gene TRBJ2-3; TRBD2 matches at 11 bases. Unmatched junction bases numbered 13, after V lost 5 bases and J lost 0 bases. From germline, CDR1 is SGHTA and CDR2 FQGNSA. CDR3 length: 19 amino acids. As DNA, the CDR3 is TGTGCCAGCAGCGCAACTCTAGCGGGGGGACTTACTAGCACAGATACGCAGTATTTT. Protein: CASSATLAGGLTSTDTQYF.

The DNA of the CDR3 is TGTGCCGTCAGAAGCTATGGCTACACCTTC. Translated: CAVRSYGYTF. This rearrangement joins TRBV30 to TRBJ1-2, with D hard to call. The CDR3 is 10 amino acids. V lost 8 bases, J lost 4 bases, and 8 bases lay in between. Germline lookup yields CDR1 GTSNPN and CDR2 SVGIG (reference sequence).

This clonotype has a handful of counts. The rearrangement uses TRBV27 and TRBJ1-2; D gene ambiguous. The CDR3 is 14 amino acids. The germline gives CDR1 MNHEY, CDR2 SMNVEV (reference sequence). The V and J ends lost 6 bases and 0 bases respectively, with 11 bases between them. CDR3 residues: CASRTLEANYGYTF. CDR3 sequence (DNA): TGTGCCAGCAGAACCCTTGAGGCTAACTATGGCTACACCTTC.

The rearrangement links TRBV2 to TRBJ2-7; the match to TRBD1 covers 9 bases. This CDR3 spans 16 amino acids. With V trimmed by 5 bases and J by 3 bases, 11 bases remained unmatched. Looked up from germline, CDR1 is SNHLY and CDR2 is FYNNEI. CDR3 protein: CASSPWTGVRGYEQYF. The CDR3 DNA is TGTGCCAGCAGTCCCTGGACAGGGGTAAGGGGCTACGAGCAGTACTTC.

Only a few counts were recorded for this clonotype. The DNA of the CDR3 is TGTGCCAGCAGCGAAGGGAGACTAGCGGGAGGGGATACGCAGTATTTT. It is translated as CASSEGRLAGGDTQYF. V gene TRBV3-1 combines with J gene TRBJ2-3, with 14 bases aligning to TRBD2. The CDR3 runs 16 residues. Germline CDR1 reads LGHDT; CDR2 reads YNNKEL (reference sequence). Losses at the gene ends were 5 bases for V and 6 bases for J; bases not matched to a gene: 7.

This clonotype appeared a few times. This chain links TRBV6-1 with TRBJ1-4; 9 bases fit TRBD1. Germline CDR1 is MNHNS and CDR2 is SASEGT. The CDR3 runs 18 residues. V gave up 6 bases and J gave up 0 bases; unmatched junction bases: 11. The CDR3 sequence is CASSLRDRGFATNEKLFF. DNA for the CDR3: TGTGCCAGCAGCCTACGCGACAGGGGGTTTGCAACTAATGAAAAACTGTTTTTT.

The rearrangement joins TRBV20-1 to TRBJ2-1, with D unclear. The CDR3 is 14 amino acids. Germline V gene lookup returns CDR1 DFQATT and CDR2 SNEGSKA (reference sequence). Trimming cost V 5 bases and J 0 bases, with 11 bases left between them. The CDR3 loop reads CSASLGDSYNEQFF. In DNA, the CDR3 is TGCAGTGCTTCCCTTGGGGACTCCTACAATGAGCAGTTCTTC.

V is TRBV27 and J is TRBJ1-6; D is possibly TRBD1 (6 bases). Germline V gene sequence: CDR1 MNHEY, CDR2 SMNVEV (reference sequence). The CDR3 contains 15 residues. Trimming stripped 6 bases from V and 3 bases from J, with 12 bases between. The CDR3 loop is CASRLQGVYNSPLHF. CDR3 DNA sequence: TGTGCCAGCAGACTACAGGGTGTCTATAATTCACCCCTCCACTTT.

The CDR3 reads CSGRQGLGYEQYF. In nucleotides, the CDR3 is TGCAGCGGGAGGCAGGGTCTCGGCTACGAGCAGTACTTC. V is TRBV29-1 and J is TRBJ2-7; D is possibly TRBD1 or TRBD2 (5 bases each). V was clipped by 7 bases and J by 3 bases, with 16 bases between them. The germline V gene has CDR1 SQVTM and CDR2 ANQGSEA. The CDR3 runs 13 residues.

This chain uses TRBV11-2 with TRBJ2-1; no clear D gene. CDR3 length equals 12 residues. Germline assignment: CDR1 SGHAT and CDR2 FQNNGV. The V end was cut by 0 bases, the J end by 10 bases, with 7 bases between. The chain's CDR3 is CASSLDEAEQFF. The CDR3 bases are TGTGCCAGCAGCTTAGATGAGGCGGAGCAGTTCTTC.

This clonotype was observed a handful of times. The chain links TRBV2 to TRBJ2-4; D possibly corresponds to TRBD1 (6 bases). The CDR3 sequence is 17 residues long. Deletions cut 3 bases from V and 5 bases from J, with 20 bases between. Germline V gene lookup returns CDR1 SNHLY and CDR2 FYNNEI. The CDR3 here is CASSEMGASTPQNIQYF. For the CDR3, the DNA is TGTGCCAGCAGTGAGATGGGGGCCTCGACCCCCCAAAACATTCAGTACTTC.

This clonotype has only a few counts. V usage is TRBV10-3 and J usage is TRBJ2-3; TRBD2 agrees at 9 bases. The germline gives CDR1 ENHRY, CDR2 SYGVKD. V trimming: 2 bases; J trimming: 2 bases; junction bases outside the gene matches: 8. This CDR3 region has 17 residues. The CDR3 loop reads CAISEPALAGSTDTQYF. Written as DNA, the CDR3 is TGTGCCATCAGTGAGCCGGCCCTAGCGGGGTCCACAGATACGCAGTATTTT.

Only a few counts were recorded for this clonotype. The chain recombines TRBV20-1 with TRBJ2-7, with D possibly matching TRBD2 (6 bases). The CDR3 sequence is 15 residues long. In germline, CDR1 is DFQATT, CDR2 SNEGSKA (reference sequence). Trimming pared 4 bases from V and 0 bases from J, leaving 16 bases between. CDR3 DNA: TGCAGTGCTATATCGGGGACTCGAGTCTCCTACGAGCAGTACTTC. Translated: CSAISGTRVSYEQYF.

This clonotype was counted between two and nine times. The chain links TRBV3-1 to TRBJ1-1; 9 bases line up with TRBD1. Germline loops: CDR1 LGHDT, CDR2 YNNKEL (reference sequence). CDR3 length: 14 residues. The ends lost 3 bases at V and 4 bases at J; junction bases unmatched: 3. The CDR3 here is CASSHMTGGTEAFF. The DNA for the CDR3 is TGTGCCAGCAGCCATATGACAGGGGGCACTGAAGCTTTCTTT.

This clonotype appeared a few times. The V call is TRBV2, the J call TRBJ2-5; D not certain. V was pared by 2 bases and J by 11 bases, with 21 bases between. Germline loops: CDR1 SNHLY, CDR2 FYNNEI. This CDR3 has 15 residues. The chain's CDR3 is CASSELRSSYNEQYF. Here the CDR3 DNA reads TGTGCCAGCAGTGAACTCCGGAGCTCCTACAATGAGCAGTACTTC.

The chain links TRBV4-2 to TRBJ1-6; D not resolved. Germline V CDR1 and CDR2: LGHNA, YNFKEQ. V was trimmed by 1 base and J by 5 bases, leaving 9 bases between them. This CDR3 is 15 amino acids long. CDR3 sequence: CASSQAETNNSPLHF. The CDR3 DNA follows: TGTGCCAGCAGCCAAGCGGAGACAAATAATTCACCCCTCCACTTT.

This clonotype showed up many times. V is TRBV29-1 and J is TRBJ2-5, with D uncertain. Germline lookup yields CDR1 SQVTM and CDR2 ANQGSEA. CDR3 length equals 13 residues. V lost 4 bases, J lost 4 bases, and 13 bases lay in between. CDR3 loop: CSVGFGEGETQYF. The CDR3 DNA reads TGCAGCGTTGGGTTTGGAGAAGGAGAGACCCAGTACTTC. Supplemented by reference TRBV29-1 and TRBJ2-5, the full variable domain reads SAVISQKPSRDICQRGTSLTIQCQVDSQVTMMFWYRQQPGQSLTLIATANQGSEATYESGFVIDKFPISRPNLTFSTLTVSNMSPEDSSIYLCSVGFGEGETQYFGPGTRLLVL.

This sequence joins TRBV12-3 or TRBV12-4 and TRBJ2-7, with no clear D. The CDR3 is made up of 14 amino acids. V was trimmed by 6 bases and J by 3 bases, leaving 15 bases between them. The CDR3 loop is CASSKYSPSYEQYF. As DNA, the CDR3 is TGTGCCAGCAGCAAATACTCCCCCAGCTACGAGCAGTACTTC.

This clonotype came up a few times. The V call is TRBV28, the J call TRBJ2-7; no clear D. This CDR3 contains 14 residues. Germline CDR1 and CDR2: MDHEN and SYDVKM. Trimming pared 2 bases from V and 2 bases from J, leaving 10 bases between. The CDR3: CASSLKVATYEQYF. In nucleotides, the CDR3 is TGTGCCAGCAGTTTAAAGGTGGCAACCTACGAGCAGTACTTC.

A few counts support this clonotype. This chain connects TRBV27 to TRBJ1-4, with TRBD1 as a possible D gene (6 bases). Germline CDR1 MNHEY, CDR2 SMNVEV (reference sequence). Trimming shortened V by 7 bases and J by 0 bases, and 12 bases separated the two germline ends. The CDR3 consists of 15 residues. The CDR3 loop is CASTPTGTTNEKLFF. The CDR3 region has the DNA TGTGCCAGCACCCCTACAGGGACAACTAATGAAAAACTGTTTTTT.

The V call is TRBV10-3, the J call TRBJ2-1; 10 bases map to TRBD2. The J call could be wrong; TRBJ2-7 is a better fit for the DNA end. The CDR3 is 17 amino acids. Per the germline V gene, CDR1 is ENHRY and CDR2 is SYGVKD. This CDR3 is CAISESKRLAGDNEQYF. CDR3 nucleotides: TGTGCCATCAGTGAGTCGAAAAGGCTAGCGGGAGATAATGAGCAGTACTTC.